The 2 T cell receptor beta chains below come from one sample, sequenced in a study of blood T cell repertoires in COVID-19. TCRdb keeps only in-frame clones here, not all; method: immunoSEQ multiplex PCR. The table has 95,000 to 130,000 clones, over 75% seen once. Material for sequencing was peripheral blood. These receptor sequences come from a human donor with active COVID-19. The donor label of this sample is uncertain.

The chain uses TRBV29-1 and TRBJ2-1; weak D call: TRBD1 (6 bases). The V gene lost 3 bases and the J gene lost 2 bases, with 11 bases spanning the gap. Germline assignment: CDR1 SQVTM and CDR2 ANQGSEA. CDR3 length: 14 residues. The CDR3 loop reads CSVDGGVTYNEQFF. The CDR3 DNA reads TGCAGCGTTGATGGGGGCGTTACCTACAATGAGCAGTTCTTC.

The chain links TRBV24-1 to TRBJ1-4, with D possibly TRBD1 on 5 matching bases. Per germline, CDR1 KGHDR and CDR2 SFDVKD. The CDR3 runs 18 residues. V lost 4 bases and J 0 bases, leaving 17 bases between the germline ends. The CDR3 protein is CATSDPGGVVATNEKLFF. CDR3 nucleotide sequence: TGTGCCACCAGTGACCCCGGAGGGGTAGTTGCAACTAATGAAAAACTGTTTTTT.